A single sample gave rise to the 11 T cell receptor gamma chains below, sequenced in a study of gamma delta lymphoproliferative disorders and STAT genes. TCRdb re-called clones from the multiplex PCR reads using CATT. The table includes over a thousand gamma-chain clones, around 8% detected once. PBMCs from patients and controls supplied the genomic DNA for sequencing. The sequencing input was blood. Receptor source: a human donor with gamma-delta T-cell large granular lymphocyte leukemia.

This clone was detected a few times. Because the CDR3's place on the DNA is in doubt, the DNA is left out and the CDR3 is given as listed by TCRdb. The V gene reported is TRGV11; the J gene is uncalled. TRGV11 carries the ORF label, with uncertain function. The CDR3 contains 16 residues when both ends are counted. This CDR3 reads CTTVLPPPRSDWIKTF.

Turning to this clone: TCRdb's entry gives the protein of a much larger clone, which mismatches this DNA's translation at residue 12, likely from a read error; the protein reported here is translated from the DNA. This chain connects TRGV10 to TRGJP1. The J gene comes from matching the DNA to germline here; TCRdb lacks it. TRGV10 is sorted into the ORF group, with uncertain function. V lost 8 bases to trimming and J lost 7 bases; unmatched junction nucleotides: 23. This CDR3 spans 18 amino acids. The CDR3: CAAWDYRSGVANGWFKIF. In DNA, the CDR3 is TGTGCTGCGTGGGATTATAGATCTGGCGTCGCCAATGGTTGGTTCAAGATATTT.

This clone was recorded many times. A far larger clone differs by one base, so this is likely a read error. This sample includes further DNA sequences coding for the same CDR3. No J gene was named, though the V gene is TRGV2. The germline CDR1 and CDR2 sequences are EGSNGY and YDSYNSKV. The CDR3 runs to 15 residues. CDR3 residues: CATWDGRVNYYKKLF. DNA of the CDR3: TGTGCCACCTGGGACGGCCGAGTTAATTATTATAAGAAGCTCTTT.

By sample fraction, this clone is medium-sized (0.01 to 0.1%). A far bigger clonotype differs at one base, so this is likely a read error. The sample contains more than one DNA sequence encoding this CDR3. The V gene is given as TRGV10, and no J gene call is available. TRGV10 is an ORF; its function is uncertain. The CDR3 sequence is 10 residues long. As DNA, the CDR3 is TGTGCTGCGTGGGATGACGAGAAACTTTTT. Encoded protein: CAAWDDEKLF.

Ten or more counts support this clone. This specimen includes other DNA sequences encoding the same CDR3. The chain combines TRGV3 with TRGJ1 or TRGJ2. TCRdb is silent on the J gene; assignment here came from matching the DNA to germline. CDR3 length: 14 amino acids. Losses at the gene ends were 0 bases for V and 3 bases for J; bases not matched to a gene: 5. From germline, CDR1 is VTNTFY and CDR2 YDVSTARD (reference sequence). CDR3 residues: CATWDRRGYYKKLF. DNA for the CDR3: TGTGCCACCTGGGACAGGCGGGGTTATTATAAGAAACTCTTT.

This clone was counted between two and nine times. CDR3 sequence reads: CACWIHYKKLF. The CDR3 DNA reads as TGTGCCTGCTGGATCCATTATAAGAAACTCTTT. V gene TRGV11 combines with J gene TRGJ1 or TRGJ2. TCRdb records no J gene; here it was assigned by comparing the DNA to germline. TRGV11 is filed as an ORF, its function uncertain. The V gene end was trimmed by 7 bases and the J gene end by 5 bases; junction bases not matched to a gene: 2. The CDR3 is made up of 11 amino acids.

In its sample, this clone is medium-sized. The rearrangement links TRGV2 to TRGJ1 or TRGJ2. TCRdb is silent on the J gene; assignment here came from matching the DNA to germline. The CDR3 runs 13 residues. V gave up 8 bases and J gave up 0 bases; unmatched junction bases: 7. Germline assignment: CDR1 EGSNGY and CDR2 YDSYNSKV. The CDR3 region is CATSTSNYYKKLF. The CDR3 coding sequence is TGTGCCACCTCTACATCGAATTATTATAAGAAACTCTTT.

This clone has more than one count but fewer than ten. The DNA is omitted, as the CDR3 cannot be located on it reliably, and the CDR3 follows TCRdb's listing. No J gene was named, though the V gene is TRGV11. TRGV11 is an ORF, with its function uncertain. The CDR3 totals 13 residues, both ends included. CDR3 loop: CTTVPAGLVKKLF.

Relative to its sample, this clone is medium-sized (0.01 to 0.1%). The J gene is TRGJ1 or TRGJ2, the V gene TRGV4. Germline matching of the DNA provided the J gene here, since TCRdb leaves it blank. Germline CDR1 reads EGSTGY; CDR2 reads YDSYTSSV. V lost 3 bases to trimming and J lost 8 bases; unmatched junction nucleotides: 7. This CDR3 is 12 amino acids long. CDR3 in DNA: TGTGCCACCTGGGATCTTCCCAATAAGAAACTCTTT. Its translation: CATWDLPNKKLF.

Ten or more counts support this clone. V gene TRGV9 combines with J gene TRGJ1 or TRGJ2. Matching the DNA to germline supplied the J gene, which TCRdb does not give. V shed 1 base and J 3 bases; nucleotides not matched to a gene: 0. The germline gives CDR1 GITISATS, CDR2 ISYDGTV (reference sequence). This CDR3 has 12 amino acids. For the CDR3, the DNA is TGTGCCTTGTGGGAGGTTTATTATAAGAAACTCTTT. Amino acid sequence: CALWEVYYKKLF.

This clone was found a few times. A read error may explain this, as a much larger clone is one base away. The chain has TRGV2 and TRGJP2. The J gene is not listed in TCRdb, so it was assigned here from a DNA match to germline. This CDR3 comprises 13 residues. V gave up 0 bases and J gave up 12 bases; unmatched junction bases: 7. The germline V gene encodes CDR1 EGSNGY and CDR2 YDSYNSKV. This chain's CDR3 is CATWDGQSGIKTF. CDR3 nucleotides: TGTGCCACCTGGGACGGGCAATCGGGGATCAAGACGTTT.